This is a list of T cell receptor beta chains from one sample in a study of T cell responses to AZD1222 COVID-19 vaccine. The assay was immunoSEQ multiplex PCR, and TCRdb's table has in-frame clones only and misses some. The sample includes 150,000 or so clones, around 90% seen only once; the top ten take 1.5% to 2%. The specimen comprised peripheral blood, sampled on day 0 of AZD1222 vaccination. The receptors shown here come from an adult in good health. Both conserved end residues are trimmed from each CDR3. Each record gives: clone size, J gene, D gene, V gene, CDR3 protein. D genes are given only for firm matches. Clone size, where shown, is once, few, many, or a class for clones that have expanded.

>once|TRBJ1-2|TRBD1|TRBV28
ASSNDRGLSRGYT
>once|TRBJ2-5|.|TRBV24-1
ATSDLGAGAQLETQY
>.|TRBJ1-2|TRBD1|TRBV5-4
ASSPTGAGANYGYT
>.|TRBJ2-3|TRBD1|TRBV25-1
ASSDGQGEVDTQY
>.|TRBJ2-6|TRBD2|TRBV7-2
ASSLGLAGGGANVLT
>.|TRBJ1-1|.|TRBV28
ASSQGHRNTEAF
>.|TRBJ2-3|.|TRBV6-2/TRBV6-3
ASSYFEGHAADTQY
>.|TRBJ1-6|.|TRBV10-2
ASRETGSSNSPLH
>.|TRBJ2-3|.|TRBV5-1
ASSRPGPSTDTQY
>.|TRBJ2-1|.|TRBV11-2
ASSQNWGFNEQF
>.|TRBJ1-5|TRBD1|TRBV6-2/TRBV6-3
ASSYSPDRGQDSNQPQH
>.|TRBJ2-1|TRBD1|TRBV5-4
ASSYRDRGGDEQF
>.|TRBJ1-2|.|TRBV14
ASSQFPGGRNYGYT
>.|TRBJ2-4|TRBD1|TRBV19
ASSIGQGTGGPKNIQY
>few|TRBJ1-2|.|TRBV28
ASTVATGTNFRRYGYT
>.|TRBJ2-1|.|TRBV7-2
ASSQGSYNEQF
>.|TRBJ1-2|TRBD1|TRBV29-1
SAPGQGTFGYT
>.|TRBJ1-2|.|TRBV5-1
ASSATTGPAGGYT
>few|TRBJ1-1|.|TRBV3-1/TRBV3-2
ASSHPLPGTEAF
>.|TRBJ1-2|.|TRBV19
ASNPGPSGKGGYT
>.|TRBJ2-7|TRBD2|TRBV11-2
ASSLVPGGIGGGHEQY
>.|TRBJ1-5|TRBD1|TRBV16
ASSLAGGRGNQPQH
>.|TRBJ2-2|.|TRBV19
ASSIRVGELF
>.|TRBJ2-1|.|TRBV5-5
ASSLIRDPNEQF
>.|TRBJ1-2|.|TRBV11-1
ASSSGTFGGYT
>.|TRBJ2-5|.|TRBV6-2/TRBV6-3
ASSFGQHNGQETQY
>once|TRBJ2-7|.|TRBV19
ATARGFTPNYEQY
>.|TRBJ2-7|.|TRBV2
ASSLNLAAEQY
>.|TRBJ1-1|.|TRBV27
ASSTVGTEAF
>.|TRBJ1-1|.|TRBV19
ASRPTGKGTMNTEAF
>.|TRBJ1-6|TRBD1|TRBV28
ASSFGQGVFRYNSPLH
>.|TRBJ2-2|.|TRBV11-3
ASSSGDIFTGELF
>.|TRBJ1-5|TRBD1|TRBV6-5
ASSYWTGSNQPQH
>.|TRBJ2-1|TRBD2|TRBV7-3
ASSVLGTSNEQF
>few|TRBJ1-2|.|TRBV10-1
ASSESKGYGYT
>.|TRBJ1-4|.|TRBV28
ASSGQFGEKLF
>few|TRBJ2-2|.|TRBV11-1
ASSFGGHPGELF
>.|TRBJ1-1|TRBD1|TRBV7-9
ASSVTDRRAF
>.|TRBJ1-1|.|TRBV5-1
ASSRKVTGGNTEAF
>once|TRBJ1-1|.|TRBV27
ATSAGYGTEAF